This T cell receptor beta chain was observed in a study of T cells in Graves' hyperthyroidism and ophthalmopathy. Findings and caveats of the study: Patients with ophthalmopathy were separated from those with stable hyperthyroidism by a 13 V-J model. Blood also held most thyroid clonotypes expanded beyond 0.001.

This clonotype was counted between two and nine times. Its matching antigen is unknown. The CDR3 runs to 14 residues. Per germline, CDR1 SGHNT and CDR2 YYREEE (reference sequence). The V gene lost 0 bases and the J gene lost 3 bases, with 9 bases spanning the gap. Uncontrolled infection, other autoimmune disease, pregnancy and lactation each barred patients from inclusion. Clinical symptoms, serum thyroxine and TRAb, thyroid ultrasound and orbital computed tomography were used for the diagnoses. Authors of the study amplified TCR beta CDR3 regions from RNA transcripts. The TCR CDR3 was amplified in a first-round RT-PCR using the HTBI primer set. TCRdb used MiXCR to reprocess the multiplex PCR reads, holding one entry per CDR3 protein. Of 730,000 or so distinct CDR3 sequences detected, over 15% appear once; the ten largest clones hold roughly a sixth.

Sequences were obtained from blood. This receptor was identified in a woman in her forties or fifties with Graves' hyperthyroidism that later progressed to Graves' ophthalmopathy. The J gene is TRBJ1-1, the V gene TRBV5-4; D is uncertain. This CDR3 is CASSLGGFHTEAFF. The CDR3 nucleotides are TGTGCCAGCAGCTTGGGGGGATTTCACACTGAAGCTTTCTTT.